A selection of T cell receptor beta chains follows, all from one sample in a study of PD-1 blockade in classical Hodgkin lymphoma. Sequencing was performed with immunoSEQ multiplex PCR; in TCRdb, only in-frame clones are kept and a portion is missing. The repertoire has approximately 22,000 clones, 70% to 75% of them found once; the top ten carry 15% to 20%. The sample consisted of peripheral blood mononuclear cells (PBMCs), taken before the fourth cycle of nivolumab. The receptors come from a human donor with classical Hodgkin lymphoma. CDR3s include the opening cysteine and the closing phenylalanine or tryptophan. The order of the fields is D gene, V gene, clone size, J gene, CDR3 DNA, CDR3 protein. D genes are given only for firm matches. For some rows the clone size is stated as once, few or many, or as a class when expanded; others skip it.

D gene: TRBD1
V gene: TRBV2
clone size: NA
J gene: TRBJ2-7
CDR3 DNA: TGTGCCAGCAGCACACAGGGGGATGTCTACGAGCAGTACTTC
CDR3 protein: CASSTQGDVYEQYF

D gene: NA
V gene: TRBV5-6
clone size: NA
J gene: TRBJ1-1
CDR3 DNA: TGTGCCAGCAGCTTGGGCGACAGGAAAACTGAAGCTTTCTTT
CDR3 protein: CASSLGDRKTEAFF

D gene: NA
V gene: TRBV5-6
clone size: NA
J gene: TRBJ1-5
CDR3 DNA: TGTGCCAGCAGGCACTGGGGCGGAGGTCAGCCCCAGCATTTT
CDR3 protein: CASRHWGGGQPQHF

D gene: NA
V gene: TRBV7-2
clone size: NA
J gene: TRBJ2-6
CDR3 DNA: TGTGCCAGCAGCTTTGGACTCCTCTCTGGGGCCAACGTCCTGACTTTC
CDR3 protein: CASSFGLLSGANVLTF

D gene: NA
V gene: TRBV10-3
clone size: NA
J gene: TRBJ1-5
CDR3 DNA: TGTGCCATCAGTGAGGGGGGGGAAAAAAATCAGCCCCAGCATTTT
CDR3 protein: CAISEGGEKNQPQHF

D gene: TRBD2
V gene: TRBV2
clone size: NA
J gene: TRBJ2-5
CDR3 DNA: TGTGCCAGCAGTGGCCCTAGCGGGAGTCAAGAGACCCAGTACTTC
CDR3 protein: CASSGPSGSQETQYF

D gene: NA
V gene: TRBV11-3
clone size: NA
J gene: TRBJ1-6
CDR3 DNA: TGTGCCAGCAGCTTAGGCCCGGGGCGGCTACTCCACTTT
CDR3 protein: CASSLGPGRLLHF

D gene: NA
V gene: TRBV19
clone size: NA
J gene: TRBJ2-1
CDR3 DNA: TGTGCCAGTAGTACCAGCGGAGGGGTAATCAATGAGCAGTTCTTC
CDR3 protein: CASSTSGGVINEQFF

D gene: TRBD2
V gene: TRBV15
clone size: few
J gene: TRBJ2-1
CDR3 DNA: TGTGCCACCAGCAGAGTTCTAGCGGGGAACAATGAGCAGTTCTTC
CDR3 protein: CATSRVLAGNNEQFF

D gene: TRBD1
V gene: TRBV5-5
clone size: NA
J gene: TRBJ2-7
CDR3 DNA: TGTGCCAGCAGCTTGTCGTCCCGAGGGACAGGGGGCCACGAGCAGTACTTC
CDR3 protein: CASSLSSRGTGGHEQYF

D gene: NA
V gene: TRBV28
clone size: few
J gene: TRBJ1-1
CDR3 DNA: TGTGCCAGCAATGACAGGAAAAGTGAAGCTTTCTTT
CDR3 protein: CASNDRKSEAFF

D gene: TRBD2
V gene: TRBV6-1
clone size: once
J gene: TRBJ2-7
CDR3 DNA: TGTGCCAGCAGTGACCTAGGGACTAGCGTTCCCGAGCAGTACTTC
CDR3 protein: CASSDLGTSVPEQYF

D gene: TRBD1
V gene: TRBV6-5
clone size: NA
J gene: TRBJ1-2
CDR3 DNA: TGTGCCAGCAGGGGGACAGCTAACTATGGCTACACCTTC
CDR3 protein: CASRGTANYGYTF

D gene: NA
V gene: TRBV2
clone size: NA
J gene: TRBJ1-6
CDR3 DNA: TGTGCCAGCAGCAACCAGGGGATGTATAATTCACCCCTCCACTTT
CDR3 protein: CASSNQGMYNSPLHF

D gene: NA
V gene: TRBV28
clone size: NA
J gene: TRBJ1-2
CDR3 DNA: TGTGCCAGCAGCTTACCAGGGAGAAGCGGTGGCTACACCTTC
CDR3 protein: CASSLPGRSGGYTF

D gene: TRBD1
V gene: TRBV5-6
clone size: NA
J gene: TRBJ2-7
CDR3 DNA: TGTGCCAGCAGCTCAGGGTCGGGCAGGGGGAATCCTACGAAGCAGTACTTC
CDR3 protein: CASSSGSGRGNPTKQYF

D gene: NA
V gene: TRBV2
clone size: NA
J gene: TRBJ1-1
CDR3 DNA: TGTGCCAGCAGTGTGTCGACGAACACTGAAGCTTTCTTT
CDR3 protein: CASSVSTNTEAFF

D gene: NA
V gene: TRBV5-1
clone size: NA
J gene: TRBJ1-1
CDR3 DNA: TGCGCCAGTAAGACGACACCGAACACTGAAGCTTTCTTT
CDR3 protein: CASKTTPNTEAFF

D gene: NA
V gene: TRBV6-6
clone size: few
J gene: TRBJ1-2
CDR3 DNA: TGTGCCAGCTCCGTAAGGCAGTCAGCTAACTATGGCTACACCTTC
CDR3 protein: CASSVRQSANYGYTF

D gene: TRBD1
V gene: TRBV2
clone size: once
J gene: TRBJ1-6
CDR3 DNA: TGTGCCAGCAGGGACAGGGGAAATTCACCCCTCCACTTT
CDR3 protein: CASRDRGNSPLHF

D gene: TRBD1
V gene: TRBV4-1
clone size: NA
J gene: TRBJ1-3
CDR3 DNA: TGCGCCAGCAGCTCCGGGACAGCTGGAAACACCATATATTTT
CDR3 protein: CASSSGTAGNTIYF

D gene: NA
V gene: TRBV7-8
clone size: NA
J gene: TRBJ2-1
CDR3 DNA: TGTGCCAGCAGCTTAGATTTGACAGGCGACTCCTACAATGAGCAGTTCTTC
CDR3 protein: CASSLDLTGDSYNEQFF

D gene: NA
V gene: TRBV5-3
clone size: NA
J gene: TRBJ1-2
CDR3 DNA: TGTGCCAGCAGCACGGACAGCTATGGCTACACCTTC
CDR3 protein: CASSTDSYGYTF

D gene: TRBD2
V gene: TRBV28
clone size: once
J gene: TRBJ2-3
CDR3 DNA: TGTGCCAGCAGTCTGGGGACTAGCGGGAGGGCCTTGATAGATACGCAGTATTTT
CDR3 protein: CASSLGTSGRALIDTQYF

D gene: TRBD2
V gene: TRBV10-3
clone size: NA
J gene: TRBJ2-3
CDR3 DNA: TGTGCCATCTCAGAGCGGGGGGGGAGCACAGATACGCAGTATTTT
CDR3 protein: CAISERGGSTDTQYF

D gene: NA
V gene: TRBV6-5
clone size: NA
J gene: TRBJ1-4
CDR3 DNA: TGTGCCAGCAGCCTCCCGGGGAGTGAAAAACTGTTTTTT
CDR3 protein: CASSLPGSEKLFF

D gene: TRBD1
V gene: TRBV30
clone size: NA
J gene: TRBJ2-7
CDR3 DNA: TGTGCCTGGAGGGTACAGGGGTTCTACGAGCAGTACTTC
CDR3 protein: CAWRVQGFYEQYF

D gene: TRBD1
V gene: TRBV5-8
clone size: NA
J gene: TRBJ1-5
CDR3 DNA: TGTGCCAGCAGCTTGGCGGGCCAGGGGGTAAATCAGCCCCAGCATTTT
CDR3 protein: CASSLAGQGVNQPQHF

D gene: NA
V gene: TRBV4-1
clone size: few
J gene: TRBJ1-1
CDR3 DNA: TGCGCCAGCAGCCAAGTGATGATAGGGTGGACTGAAGCTTTCTTT
CDR3 protein: CASSQVMIGWTEAFF

D gene: NA
V gene: TRBV10-3
clone size: NA
J gene: TRBJ1-2
CDR3 DNA: TGTGCCATCAGTGCTGACAGCCTTAACTATGGCTACACCTTC
CDR3 protein: CAISADSLNYGYTF

D gene: NA
V gene: TRBV19
clone size: NA
J gene: TRBJ1-2
CDR3 DNA: TGTGCCAGTAGTCTTGTCCCGGGGGATGGCTATGGCTACACCTTC
CDR3 protein: CASSLVPGDGYGYTF

D gene: NA
V gene: TRBV20-1
clone size: NA
J gene: TRBJ2-3
CDR3 DNA: TGCAGTGCTAATGCAGATACGCAGTATTTT
CDR3 protein: CSANADTQYF

D gene: NA
V gene: TRBV23-1
clone size: NA
J gene: TRBJ1-5
CDR3 DNA: TGCGCCAGCAGTCGTAAAGGGCGGGATCAGCCCCAGCATTTT
CDR3 protein: CASSRKGRDQPQHF

D gene: NA
V gene: TRBV16
clone size: NA
J gene: TRBJ1-1
CDR3 DNA: TGTGCCAGCAGCCAATCGAGGAACACTGAAGCTTTCTTT
CDR3 protein: CASSQSRNTEAFF

D gene: NA
V gene: TRBV5-1
clone size: NA
J gene: TRBJ2-2
CDR3 DNA: TGCGCCTCGAGGGAGGCTGCTAGCATTAACACCGGGGAGCTGTTTTTT
CDR3 protein: CASREAASINTGELFF

D gene: NA
V gene: TRBV2
clone size: once
J gene: TRBJ2-6
CDR3 DNA: TGTGCCAGCAGTGTATACTCTGGGGCCAACGTCCTGACTTTC
CDR3 protein: CASSVYSGANVLTF

D gene: TRBD1
V gene: TRBV7-2
clone size: NA
J gene: TRBJ2-2
CDR3 DNA: TGTGCCAGCAGCTTAGGAGGGACAGGGAACACCGGGGAGCTGTTTTTT
CDR3 protein: CASSLGGTGNTGELFF

D gene: NA
V gene: TRBV4-1
clone size: NA
J gene: TRBJ2-2
CDR3 DNA: TGCGCCAGCAGAAGAGAGATTCTGCGGTCCACCGGGGAGCTGTTTTTT
CDR3 protein: CASRREILRSTGELFF

D gene: NA
V gene: TRBV6-5
clone size: NA
J gene: TRBJ1-2
CDR3 DNA: TGTGCCAGCAGTTACTCCGGGGGCACGTACTATGGCTACACCTTC
CDR3 protein: CASSYSGGTYYGYTF

D gene: NA
V gene: TRBV4-3
clone size: NA
J gene: TRBJ1-1
CDR3 DNA: TGCGCCAGCAACTGGGGGCGGCTAGGGGTGAGCACTGAAGCTTTCTTT
CDR3 protein: CASNWGRLGVSTEAFF

D gene: TRBD1
V gene: TRBV9
clone size: NA
J gene: TRBJ2-3
CDR3 DNA: TGTGCCAGCAGCGACGGACAGGGACCTAGCACAGATACGCAGTATTTT
CDR3 protein: CASSDGQGPSTDTQYF

D gene: NA
V gene: TRBV11-2
clone size: NA
J gene: TRBJ2-7
CDR3 DNA: TGTGCCAGCAGCCCACCCGGGAGCGCAGGCTACGAGCAGTACTTC
CDR3 protein: CASSPPGSAGYEQYF

D gene: NA
V gene: TRBV7-3
clone size: NA
J gene: TRBJ1-1
CDR3 DNA: TGTGCCAGCAGCTTAGGAGCGAACACTGAAGCTTTCTTT
CDR3 protein: CASSLGANTEAFF